Listed below are T cell receptor beta chains from one sample, sequenced in a study of shared clonotypes between healthy human individuals. Sequencing used immunoSEQ multiplex PCR; TCRdb keeps in-frame clones, though not all of them. The sample consists of over 2 million clones, about 95% of them appearing once. Source material: naive CD8+ T cells sorted from blood. The receptor set was obtained from a man younger than 30 in good health. Both conserved end residues are part of each CDR3. D genes are given only for firm matches. The size field is filled for only some rows; it gives once, few, many or a size class.

cdr3_aa v_call d_call clone_size
CASSLGGWGTDTQYF TRBV5-1 . .
CSVALAGPTDTQYF TRBV29-1 TRBD2 .
CASSLSAGSEQYF TRBV27 . .
CASSIDLEPNEQFF TRBV19 . .
CASSLGEGTGANVLTF TRBV7-6 TRBD2 .
CASSFSQGSYNEQFF TRBV11-3 . .
CASSVPLAPGTGGEDNEQFF TRBV9 TRBD2 .
CASSLAPRGEAQYF TRBV11-2 . .
CASRDYSNQPQHF TRBV27 . once
CASSLTSGGAGPHEQFF TRBV27 TRBD2 .
CASSLGGSSYEQYF TRBV11-2 TRBD2 .
CASSEDRENEQFF TRBV5-4 TRBD1 once
CASSDSPSAANTGELFF TRBV9 . .
CASSLDPQGVTGELFF TRBV11-3 TRBD1 .
CASSVGWQGSGNTIYF TRBV9 . .
CASSYSSGGITDTQYF TRBV6-5 TRBD2 once
CASSLTSGPSYEQYF TRBV27 TRBD2 .
CSVDTTGGEQYF TRBV29-1 . once
CSVHSGSAYEQYF TRBV29-1 . .
CASMNSVGRNYGYTF TRBV5-8 . .
CASSLAIRDTQYF TRBV7-9 . .
CASSAGTSSSYEQYF TRBV9 TRBD2 .
CASSYPRIPGELFF TRBV6-5 . .
CASSPGLAGTFTGELFF TRBV7-9 TRBD2 .
CARSPGTGALFSYEQYF TRBV5-3 TRBD1 .
CASSFRTGDTEAFF TRBV5-6 TRBD1 once